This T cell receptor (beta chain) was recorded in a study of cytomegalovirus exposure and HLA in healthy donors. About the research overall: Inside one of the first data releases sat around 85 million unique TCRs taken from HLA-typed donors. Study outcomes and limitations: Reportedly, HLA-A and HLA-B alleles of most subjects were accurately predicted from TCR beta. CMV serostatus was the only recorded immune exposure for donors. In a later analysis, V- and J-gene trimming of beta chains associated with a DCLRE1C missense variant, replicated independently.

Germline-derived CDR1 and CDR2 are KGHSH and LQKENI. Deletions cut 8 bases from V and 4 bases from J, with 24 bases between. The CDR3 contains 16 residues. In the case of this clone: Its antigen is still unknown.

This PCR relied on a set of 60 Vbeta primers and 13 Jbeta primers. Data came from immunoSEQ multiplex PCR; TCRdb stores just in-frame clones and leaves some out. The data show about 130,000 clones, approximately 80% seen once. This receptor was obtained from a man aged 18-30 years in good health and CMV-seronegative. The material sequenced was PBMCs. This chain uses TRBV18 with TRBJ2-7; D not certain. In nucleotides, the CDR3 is TGTGCCAGCACAACCAGATGGGCAGCTTCCGGTTACGAGCAGTACTTC. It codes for CASTTRWAASGYEQYF.